This T cell receptor beta chain was captured by sequencing in a study of T cells after posttransplantation cyclophosphamide. The study's findings and limits: Later post-transplant blood repertoires were often dominated by donor CD8+ memory clones. Recipient CMV seropositivity and CMV reactivation strongly tracked TRB clonality. Tissue-infiltrating T cells from skin or gut overlapped little with blood T cells.

This clone showed up just a few times. Its matching antigen is unknown. V lost 9 bases and J lost 9; bases outside the gene matches: 14. The CDR3 has 14 residues. Germline V gene lookup returns CDR1 MDHEN and CDR2 SYDVKM. Sequenced by immunoSEQ multiplex PCR; TCRdb stores in-frame clones only, minus some. The record shows approximately 35,000 clones for this sample, with no singletons present. This clonotype was sampled from a woman aged 25-40 years in good health and a related stem cell transplant donor. Sequencing was done on a sample of PBMCs. The chain uses TRBV28 and TRBJ1-5, with 7 nucleotides matching TRBD1. DNA for the CDR3: TGTGCCAGTTGGTCCGAGGGAGGGGGCAGGCCCCAGCATTTT. Translated: CASWSEGGGRPQHF.